Each of the 20 T cell receptor beta chains below was sequenced from the same sample in a study of Tregs in tolerant kidney transplant recipients. The antigens of these receptors remain unknown. Produced via immunoSEQ multiplex PCR; TCRdb's table is partial and in-frame only. The sample's table shows about 2,900 clones. Recipient PBMCs carried a CFSE label and met irradiated graft donor PBMCs for less than 7 days before FACS sorting. Sequenced here: CD8+ T cells from blood cultured with allogeneic cells, sampled before the transplant. The receptors derive from a human patient who received a combined kidney and bone marrow transplant.

This clone is deemed medium-sized (0.01 to 0.1%) by its frequency. Coverage ceases 3 residues before the CDR3 finishes, and the germline J gene fills in the end. This rearrangement joins TRBV12-5 to TRBJ2-4; TRBD2 aligns across 9 bases. The ends lost 6 bases at V and 0 bases at J; junction bases unmatched: 6. This CDR3 is 16 amino acids long. Germline CDR1 LGHNT, CDR2 FRNRAP. The CDR3 sequence: CASGAGGALAKNIQYF. CDR3 DNA (partial): TGTGCTAGTGGGGCGGGGGGGGCTTTAGCCAAAAACATT.

A word on this clone: The read stops 3 residues short of the end of the CDR3; the missing end is completed from the germline J gene. The rearrangement joins TRBV28 to TRBJ2-5; a possible D gene is TRBD2 (6 bases). V was cut by 5 bases and J by 2 bases, with 21 bases left in between. This CDR3 comprises 17 residues. Germline assignment: CDR1 MDHEN and CDR2 SYDVKM. CDR3 DNA (partial): TGTGCCAGCAGTCCGTCCGCAGCTTTAGCGGAGCAAGAGACC. It codes for CASSPSAALAEQET. The full CDR3 is CASSPSAALAEQETQYF.

Turning to this clone: The CDR3 is cut off 3 residues early in the read; its end comes from the germline J gene. The rearrangement uses TRBV11-2 and TRBJ2-7; D not certain. Trimming removed 1 base from V and 0 bases from J, with 4 bases in between. The germline V gene has CDR1 SGHAT and CDR2 FQNNGV. The CDR3 sequence is 13 residues long. The CDR3: CASSLGSSYEQYF. The part of the CDR3 DNA that was read is TGTGCCAGCAGCTTAGGTAGCTCCTACGAG.

In the case of this clone: The read comes to an end 3 residues before the CDR3 does, leaving the germline J gene to fill in the end. The chain couples TRBV19 to TRBJ2-1; D is unresolved. CDR1 is LNHDA and CDR2 is SQIVND in the germline V gene (reference sequence). Trimming took 5 bases from V and 7 from J, leaving 12 bases between them. The CDR3 contains 13 residues. The CDR3: CASSPYAGNEQFF. The CDR3 DNA, read in part, is TGTGCCAGTAGTCCCTATGCCGGGAATGAG.

This CDR3 reads CASSPRDRELNTEAFF. CDR3 DNA, as far as it was read: TGTGCCAGCAGCCCAAGGGACAGGGAGTTGAACACTGAA. The chain carries TRBV13 and TRBJ1-1; 9 bases are shared with TRBD1. The CDR3 end is not reached by the read, which stops 3 residues before it; the germline J gene fills it in. This CDR3 is 16 amino acids long. Germline trimming cut 5 bases from V and 0 bases from J; bases unmatched to any gene: 7. The germline gives CDR1 PRHDT, CDR2 FYEKMQ (reference sequence).

By frequency, this clone is medium-sized. The CDR3 goes on 3 residues after the read ends, and that part is filled in from the germline J gene. The chain couples TRBV13 to TRBJ1-4; possible D gene TRBD1, 5 bases. The CDR3 has 14 residues. V lost 1 base and J 4 bases, leaving 7 bases between the germline ends. The germline gives CDR1 PRHDT, CDR2 FYEKMQ (reference sequence). CDR3 DNA (partial): TGTGCCAGCAGCTTAGCAGGGTTTAATGAAAAA. It encodes CASSLAGFNEK. The CDR3 reads in full as CASSLAGFNEKLFF. The full variable domain, rest sourced from reference TRBV13 and TRBJ1-4, is AAGVIQSPRHLIKEKRETATLKCYPIPRHDTVYWYQQGPGQDPQFLISFYEKMQSDKGSIPDRFSAQQFSDYHSELNMSSLELGDSALYFCASSLAGFNEKLFFGSGTQLSVL.

For this clone: The CDR3 extends 3 residues past the end of the read, so its final part is completed from the germline J gene. The rearrangement joins TRBV11-2 to TRBJ2-7, with a tentative D call TRBD1 (5 bases). The length of the CDR3 is 14 residues. Trimming cost V 1 base and J 4 bases, with 11 bases left between them. Germline-derived CDR1 and CDR2 are SGHAT and FQNNGV. The DNA read from the CDR3 is TGTGCCAGCAGCTTAGCCAATAGGGGTTACGAG. This translates into CASSLANRGYE. The CDR3 as a whole reads CASSLANRGYEQYF.

For this clone: The read ends 3 residues before the CDR3 terminus; that terminus is restored from the germline J gene. The V and J genes are TRBV14 and TRBJ2-2; D not certain. The CDR3 loop spans 13 amino acids. The V gene lost 1 base and the J gene lost 6 bases, with 6 bases spanning the gap. Germline V gives CDR1 SGHDN, CDR2 FVKESK. CDR3 DNA (partial): TGTGCCAGCAGCCAAGTATTCCCCGGGGAG. Protein sequence: CASSQVFPGE. The complete CDR3 protein is CASSQVFPGELFF.

A note on this clone: The CDR3 extends 3 residues past the end of the read, so its final part is completed from the germline J gene. The V call is TRBV27, the J call TRBJ1-1; D call uncertain. The CDR3 totals 14 residues. V was pared by 1 base and J by 1 base, with 7 bases between. CDR1 is MNHEY, CDR2 SMNVEV, per germline (reference sequence). The covered CDR3 bases are TGTGCCAGCAGTTTATGGTCCGGGAACACTGAA. Its translation: CASSLWSGNTE. Given in full, the CDR3 is CASSLWSGNTEAFF.

This clone is medium-sized (0.01 to 0.1%) by frequency. The read ends 3 residues early relative to the CDR3; the germline J gene fills the gap. The V gene is TRBV11-2, the J gene TRBJ1-1; TRBD1 matches at 10 bases. In germline, CDR1 is SGHAT, CDR2 FQNNGV. V shed 5 bases and J 4 bases; nucleotides not matched to a gene: 4. This CDR3 contains 14 residues. The CDR3 DNA, read in part, is TGTGCCAGCAGCCTGGGACAGGGGATCACTGAA. This encodes CASSLGQGITE. The full CDR3 protein reads CASSLGQGITEAFF. The variable domain in full, completed from reference TRBV11-2 and TRBJ1-1, reads EAGVAQSPRYKIIEKRQSVAFWCNPISGHATLYWYQQILGQGPKLLIQFQNNGVVDDSQLPKDRFSAERLKGVDSTLKIQPAKLEDSAVYLCASSLGQGITEAFFGQGTRLTVV.

In regard to this clone: The read stops 3 residues short of the end of the CDR3; the missing end is completed from the germline J gene. The chain carries TRBV7-9 and TRBJ1-2; D gene unclear. The germline V and J ends were trimmed by 7 bases and 4 bases, with 19 bases remaining between them. The germline V gene encodes CDR1 SEHNR and CDR2 FQNEAQ (reference sequence). The CDR3 consists of 15 residues. CDR3 bases read: TGTGCCAGCACCATCGAGGGCGGGGTTCTCTATGGC. It is translated as CASTIEGGVLYG. Given in full, the CDR3 is CASTIEGGVLYGYTF.

Notes on this clone: The read gets to within 3 residues of the CDR3 end, and the germline J gene fills in the rest. The chain uses TRBV11-2 and TRBJ2-7; TRBD1 aligns across 9 bases. CDR1 and CDR2 (germline): SGHAT, FQNNGV. The junction had 3 bases not matched to a gene; V was cut back by 5 bases and J by 4 bases. This CDR3 is 13 amino acids long. The CDR3 loop is CASSHGTGYEQYF. The CDR3 bases that were read are TGTGCCAGCAGCCACGGGACAGGGTACGAG.

Note on this clone: The CDR3 end falls 3 residues outside the read, so it is completed with the germline J gene. The rearrangement uses TRBV5-1 and TRBJ2-7; 9 positions match TRBD1. This CDR3 region has 14 residues. J gave up 2 bases and V 4 bases, and 4 bases lay outside the gene matches. From germline, CDR1 is SGHRS and CDR2 YFSETQ. The CDR3 sequence: CASSADRGTYEQYF. The sequenced CDR3 bases are TGCGCCAGCAGCGCCGACAGGGGGACCTACGAG.

On this clone itself: The read ends 3 residues early relative to the CDR3; the germline J gene fills the gap. The chain uses TRBV7-2 and TRBJ2-7, with 7 bases matching TRBD1. Germline V lookup: CDR1 SGHTA, CDR2 FQGNSA. V was clipped by 1 base and J by 3 bases; unmatched bases: 3. The CDR3 runs 14 residues. CDR3 residues: CASSLGGQLYEQYF. The covered CDR3 bases are TGTGCCAGCAGCTTAGGGGGACAGCTCTACGAG.

This clone is medium-sized (0.01 to 0.1%) by frequency. The CDR3 sequence: CASSSHHLAGFGTGELFF. Partial CDR3 DNA: TGCGCCAGCAGCTCGCACCATCTAGCGGGATTTGGCACCGGGGAG. The rearrangement uses TRBV5-1 and TRBJ2-2, with TRBD2 matching 9 bases. Read coverage stops 3 residues before the CDR3 terminus; the germline J gene supplies the remainder. The CDR3 runs to 18 residues. Losses at the gene ends were 3 bases for V and 4 bases for J; bases not matched to a gene: 13. The germline V gene has CDR1 SGHRS and CDR2 YFSETQ.

This clone is classed as large by frequency. Read data end 3 residues before the CDR3 end; the end is taken from the germline J gene. The chain recombines TRBV20-1 with TRBJ2-1; D might be TRBD1 (5 bases). The CDR3 is 13 amino acids. Trimming took off 3 bases at V and 8 bases at J, with 14 bases between the two ends. In germline, CDR1 is DFQATT, CDR2 SNEGSKA (reference sequence). This CDR3 reads CSARPPGRHEQFF. Incomplete CDR3 DNA: TGCAGTGCTAGGCCTCCAGGGCGGCATGAG.

Of note for this clone: Sequencing ends 3 residues short of the CDR3 end; the germline J gene provides the rest. The chain is built from TRBV11-2 and TRBJ2-7; D might be TRBD1 (6 bases). The CDR3 length is 12 residues. Germline V gives CDR1 SGHAT, CDR2 FQNNGV. Partial CDR3 DNA: TGTGCTGTGCTGGGGGCGAACTACGAG. Amino acid sequence: CAVLGANYE. The CDR3, in full, reads CAVLGANYEQYF.

About this clone: The read finishes 3 residues shy of the CDR3 end, and the germline J gene is used to complete it. The rearrangement joins TRBV6-1 to TRBJ1-2; 10 positions match TRBD1. Germline V gene sequence: CDR1 MNHNS, CDR2 SASEGT. The CDR3 has 14 amino acids. The CDR3 loop is CASSEGGTGEGYTF. The part of the CDR3 DNA that was read is TGTGCCAGCAGTGAAGGGGGGACAGGGGAAGGC.

By frequency, this clone registers large. The missing CDR3 end, 3 residues past where the read stops, is filled in from the germline J gene. The J gene is TRBJ2-7, the V gene TRBV30; 9 nucleotides agree with TRBD1. The CDR3 length is 17 residues. Germline assignment: CDR1 GTSNPN and CDR2 SVGIG (reference sequence). J lost 1 base, V lost 5 bases, and 15 bases had no gene match. The CDR3 bases that were read are TGTGCCTGGGACACCGGGACAGGGAGGTTGGGATCCTACGAG. Amino acids: CAWDTGTGRLGSYE. Given in full, the CDR3 is CAWDTGTGRLGSYEQYF.

For this clone: The CDR3 is cut off 3 residues early in the read; its end comes from the germline J gene. This chain uses TRBV14 with TRBJ1-2; the D gene is possibly TRBD1 (6 bases). The CDR3 loop spans 13 amino acids. Trimming shortened V by 7 bases and J by 2 bases, and 11 bases separated the two germline ends. Germline CDR1 and CDR2: SGHDN and FVKESK. The CDR3 is CASKPRGNYGYTF. The CDR3 bases that were read are TGTGCCAGCAAGCCCAGGGGAAACTATGGC.